This TCR beta chain was observed in a study of cytomegalovirus exposure and HLA in healthy donors. Findings of the study overall: On later analysis, the bulk of CMV-associated TCR beta chains appeared to be HLA-restricted. TCR beta sequences reportedly predicted most subjects' HLA-A and HLA-B alleles accurately.

A note on this clone: Antigen: not known.

Primers included in the PCR were 60 Vbeta and 13 Jbeta primers. Profiling relied on immunoSEQ multiplex PCR, and the TCRdb table lists in-frame clones only, not all of them. Seen here are under 200,000 clones, around 80% observed once, and the top ten hold 1%. V lost 6 bases and J lost 3, with 18 bases in between. The germline V gene encodes CDR1 SGHVS and CDR2 FQNEAQ. The CDR3 sequence is 15 residues long. This cohort consisted of healthy bone marrow donors. The sequenced sample was PBMCs. The V and J genes are TRBV7-8 and TRBJ2-7; TRBD1 might be the D (5 bases). This TCR derives from a woman aged 45-65 years in good health and CMV-seropositive. The chain's CDR3 is CASRTDRASFYEQYF. The CDR3 DNA reads TGTGCCAGCAGGACCGACAGAGCTTCCTTCTACGAGCAGTACTTC.